The rows below give T cell receptor beta chains drawn from one sample of a study of control samples from healthy donors and cancer patients. Only in-frame clones appear in the TCRdb table, and some are missing; sequencing was by immunoSEQ multiplex PCR. The data contain about 130,000 clones, roughly 94% of them singletons. The sequenced sample consisted of PBMCs. The receptors were gathered from a man aged 60 to 69 with colorectal cancer. Each CDR3 is given without its conserved first and last residue. Expanded clones get a size class; other rows say once, few or many, or leave the size out.

v_call: TRBV24-1
clone_size: -
j_call: TRBJ2-1
cdr3_aa: ATSDVRDNSYNEQF

v_call: TRBV4-1
clone_size: once
j_call: TRBJ1-1
cdr3_aa: ASSQDKGTEAF

v_call: TRBV6-6
clone_size: few
j_call: TRBJ2-7
cdr3_aa: ASSLGVGQGVYYEQY

v_call: TRBV6-6
clone_size: -
j_call: TRBJ2-7
cdr3_aa: ASSRHGLAGDPYEQY

v_call: TRBV5-1
clone_size: once
j_call: TRBJ1-4
cdr3_aa: ASSLGSGRSEKLF

v_call: TRBV10-1
clone_size: medium-sized
j_call: TRBJ2-3
cdr3_aa: ASSEGQLRTDTQY

v_call: TRBV29-1
clone_size: -
j_call: TRBJ2-1
cdr3_aa: SVDTPLGGSYSYNEQF

v_call: TRBV28
clone_size: -
j_call: TRBJ1-2
cdr3_aa: ASNVGVRIDGYGYT

v_call: TRBV6-1
clone_size: -
j_call: TRBJ2-7
cdr3_aa: ASSEVGGLEYEQY

v_call: TRBV19
clone_size: few
j_call: TRBJ1-5
cdr3_aa: ASSISAWGGNQPQH

v_call: TRBV5-1
clone_size: -
j_call: TRBJ1-3
cdr3_aa: ASSLAGGQGLTGNTIY

v_call: TRBV9
clone_size: -
j_call: TRBJ1-3
cdr3_aa: ASRGQGFSGNTIY

v_call: TRBV27
clone_size: -
j_call: TRBJ2-3
cdr3_aa: ASSSPGQGRTDTQY

v_call: TRBV7-9
clone_size: -
j_call: TRBJ2-5
cdr3_aa: ASSSQGIEGETQY

v_call: TRBV30
clone_size: once
j_call: TRBJ2-3
cdr3_aa: AWSRTSGGTDTQY